Shown below are 5 T cell receptor beta chains from a single sample sequenced in a study of blood T cell repertoires in COVID-19. Clones were read by immunoSEQ multiplex PCR, and TCRdb kept only the in-frame ones, dropping some. Here the sample spans roughly 25,000 clones, about 83% being singletons. The sequenced sample consisted of peripheral blood. The receptors shown here come from a human donor with active COVID-19. The donor label of this sample is uncertain.

The gene calls are TRBV11-3 and TRBJ2-2; 7 nucleotides line up with TRBD2. CDR1 and CDR2 (germline): SGHNT, YENEEA. This CDR3 contains 15 residues. V was pared by 6 bases and J by 4 bases, with 8 bases of the junction left unmatched. The CDR3 region has the DNA TGTGCCAGCAGGGGGACTGCGGGAGTCACCGGGGAGCTGTTTTTT. It codes for CASRGTAGVTGELFF.

The table lists this clone with a count of one. V usage is TRBV9 and J usage is TRBJ1-2; a possible D gene is TRBD1 (6 bases). The V gene lost 0 bases and the J gene lost 4 bases, with 7 bases spanning the gap. The CDR3 extends over 13 amino acids. CDR1 is SGDLS, CDR2 YYNGEE, per germline. CDR3 sequence (DNA): TGTGCCAGCAGCGTAGTAGGGGGCTATGGCTACACCTTC. Translated: CASSVVGGYGYTF.

The chain joins TRBV14 to TRBJ1-1; 8 nucleotides agree with TRBD1. Germline-derived CDR1 and CDR2 are SGHDN and FVKESK. CDR3 size: 12 residues. V trimming: 4 bases; J trimming: 10 bases; junction bases outside the gene matches: 5. The CDR3 DNA reads as TGTGCCAGCAGCCCCGGGGGGACAGGAGCTTTCTTT. It is translated as CASSPGGTGAFF.

This chain connects TRBV7-2 to TRBJ2-1; 12 bases are shared with TRBD2. The junction had 5 bases not matched to a gene; V was cut back by 4 bases and J by 7 bases. The CDR3 contains 15 residues. Germline-derived CDR1 and CDR2 are SGHTA and FQGNSA. The CDR3 region is CASSSPSGRANEQFF. The CDR3 DNA follows: TGTGCCAGCAGCTCACCTAGCGGGAGGGCGAATGAGCAGTTCTTC.

This clone was found once. J is TRBJ1-4 and V is TRBV14; a possible D gene is TRBD1 (5 bases). Germline V CDR1 and CDR2: SGHDN, FVKESK. Trimming pared 2 bases from V and 0 bases from J, leaving 19 bases between. The CDR3 has 19 amino acids. This CDR3 is CASSQRSRGPFPTNEKLFF. CDR3 DNA sequence: TGTGCCAGCAGCCAACGGTCGCGGGGCCCATTTCCAACTAATGAAAAACTGTTTTTT.